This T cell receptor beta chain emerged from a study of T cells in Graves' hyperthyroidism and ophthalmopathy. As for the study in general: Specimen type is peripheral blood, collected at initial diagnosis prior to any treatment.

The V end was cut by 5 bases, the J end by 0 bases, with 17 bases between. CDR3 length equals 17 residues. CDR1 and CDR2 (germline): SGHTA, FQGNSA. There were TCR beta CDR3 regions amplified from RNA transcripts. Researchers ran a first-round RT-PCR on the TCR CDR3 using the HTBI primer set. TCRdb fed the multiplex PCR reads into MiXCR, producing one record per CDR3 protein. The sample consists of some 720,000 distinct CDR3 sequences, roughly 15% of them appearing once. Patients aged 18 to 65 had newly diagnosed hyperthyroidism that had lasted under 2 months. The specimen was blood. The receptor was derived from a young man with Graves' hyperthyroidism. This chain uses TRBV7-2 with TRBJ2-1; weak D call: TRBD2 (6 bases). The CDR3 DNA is TGTGCCAGCAGCCCCACCCGGGGCGGGAACTCCTACAATGAGCAGTTCTTC. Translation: CASSPTRGGNSYNEQFF.